This T cell receptor beta chain is from a study of OX40 agonist ivuxolimab in advanced cancers. The overall study: Given to patients was ivuxolimab, an agonistic anti-OX40 (CD134) antibody.

Sequencing used immunoSEQ multiplex PCR; TCRdb keeps in-frame clones, though not all of them. The sample holds 65,000 to 80,000 clones, roughly nine tenths seen once. People who had autoimmune disease history or systemic immunosuppression were excluded. CDR3 size: 16 residues. Germline-derived CDR1 and CDR2 are MGHDK and SYGVNS. J was trimmed by 5 bases and V by 3 bases; bases with no gene match: 8. Sequenced here: CD4+ or CD8+ T cells sorted from blood, sampled in a trial of the OX40 agonist ivuxolimab. The chain links TRBV25-1 to TRBJ2-3; 10 bases match TRBD2. This sequence was found in an adult with an advanced solid tumor such as melanoma, head and neck, liver or kidney cancer. CDR3 protein: CASSDPSGRTGDTQYF. The CDR3 region has the DNA TGTGCCAGCAGTGATCCTAGCGGGAGAACCGGAGATACGCAGTATTTT. Combining the CDR3 with reference TRBV25-1 and TRBJ2-3 gives the whole variable domain EADIYQTPRYLVIGTGKKITLECSQTMGHDKMYWYQQDPGMELHLIHYSYGVNSTEKGDLSSESTVSRIRTEHFPLTLESARPSHTSQYLCASSDPSGRTGDTQYFGPGTRLTVL.